The clone carrying this T cell receptor (beta chain) was recorded only once. This table comes from immunoSEQ multiplex PCR, and its TCRdb copy is limited to in-frame clones, with some not included. The sample holds approximately 85,000 clones; around 85% are singletons and the top ten take about 8.5%. The data were taken from a study of glioma-infiltrating T cells after dendritic cell vaccination. Germline V gene sequence: CDR1 SGHRS, CDR2 YFSETQ. The CDR3 is 12 residues long. The V end was cut by 4 bases, the J end by 0 bases, with 4 bases between. Time point here: after dendritic cell vaccination, including at tumor progression/relapse.

Source: blood, taken after dendritic cell vaccination. V gene TRBV5-1 combines with J gene TRBJ2-5; no firm D call. The receptor's source is a human donor with glioblastoma. As DNA, the CDR3 is TGCGCCAGCAGCGCGCACCAAGAGACCCAGTACTTC. Translated: CASSAHQETQYF.